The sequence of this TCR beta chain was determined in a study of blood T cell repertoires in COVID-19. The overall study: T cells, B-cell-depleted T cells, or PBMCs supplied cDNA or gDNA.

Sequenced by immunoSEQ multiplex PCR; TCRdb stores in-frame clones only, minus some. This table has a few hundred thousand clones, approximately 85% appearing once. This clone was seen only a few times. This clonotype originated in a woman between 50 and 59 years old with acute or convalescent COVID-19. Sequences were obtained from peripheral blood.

CDR3 protein: CASSPTSGELEQYF. The CDR3 nucleotides read TGTGCCAGCAGCCCGACTAGCGGAGAACTGGAGCAGTACTTC. The genes are TRBV7-4 and TRBJ2-7, with 9 nucleotides matching TRBD2. This CDR3 comprises 14 residues. Germline trimming cut 5 bases from V and 7 bases from J; bases unmatched to any gene: 9. Germline V gene lookup returns CDR1 SGHVT and CDR2 SQSDAQ.